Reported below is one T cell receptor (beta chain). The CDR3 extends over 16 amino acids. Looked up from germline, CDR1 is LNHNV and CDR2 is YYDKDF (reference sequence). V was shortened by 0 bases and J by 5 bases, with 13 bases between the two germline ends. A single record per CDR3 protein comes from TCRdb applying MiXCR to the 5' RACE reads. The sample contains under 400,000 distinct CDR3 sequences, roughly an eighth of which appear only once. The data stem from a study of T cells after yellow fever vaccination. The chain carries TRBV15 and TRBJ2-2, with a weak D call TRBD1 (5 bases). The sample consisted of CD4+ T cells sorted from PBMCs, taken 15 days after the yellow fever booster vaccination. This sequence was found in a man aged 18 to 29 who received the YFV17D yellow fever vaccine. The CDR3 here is CATSRDWAGKTGELFF. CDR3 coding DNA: TGTGCCACCAGCAGAGATTGGGCAGGGAAGACCGGGGAGCTGTTTTTT.